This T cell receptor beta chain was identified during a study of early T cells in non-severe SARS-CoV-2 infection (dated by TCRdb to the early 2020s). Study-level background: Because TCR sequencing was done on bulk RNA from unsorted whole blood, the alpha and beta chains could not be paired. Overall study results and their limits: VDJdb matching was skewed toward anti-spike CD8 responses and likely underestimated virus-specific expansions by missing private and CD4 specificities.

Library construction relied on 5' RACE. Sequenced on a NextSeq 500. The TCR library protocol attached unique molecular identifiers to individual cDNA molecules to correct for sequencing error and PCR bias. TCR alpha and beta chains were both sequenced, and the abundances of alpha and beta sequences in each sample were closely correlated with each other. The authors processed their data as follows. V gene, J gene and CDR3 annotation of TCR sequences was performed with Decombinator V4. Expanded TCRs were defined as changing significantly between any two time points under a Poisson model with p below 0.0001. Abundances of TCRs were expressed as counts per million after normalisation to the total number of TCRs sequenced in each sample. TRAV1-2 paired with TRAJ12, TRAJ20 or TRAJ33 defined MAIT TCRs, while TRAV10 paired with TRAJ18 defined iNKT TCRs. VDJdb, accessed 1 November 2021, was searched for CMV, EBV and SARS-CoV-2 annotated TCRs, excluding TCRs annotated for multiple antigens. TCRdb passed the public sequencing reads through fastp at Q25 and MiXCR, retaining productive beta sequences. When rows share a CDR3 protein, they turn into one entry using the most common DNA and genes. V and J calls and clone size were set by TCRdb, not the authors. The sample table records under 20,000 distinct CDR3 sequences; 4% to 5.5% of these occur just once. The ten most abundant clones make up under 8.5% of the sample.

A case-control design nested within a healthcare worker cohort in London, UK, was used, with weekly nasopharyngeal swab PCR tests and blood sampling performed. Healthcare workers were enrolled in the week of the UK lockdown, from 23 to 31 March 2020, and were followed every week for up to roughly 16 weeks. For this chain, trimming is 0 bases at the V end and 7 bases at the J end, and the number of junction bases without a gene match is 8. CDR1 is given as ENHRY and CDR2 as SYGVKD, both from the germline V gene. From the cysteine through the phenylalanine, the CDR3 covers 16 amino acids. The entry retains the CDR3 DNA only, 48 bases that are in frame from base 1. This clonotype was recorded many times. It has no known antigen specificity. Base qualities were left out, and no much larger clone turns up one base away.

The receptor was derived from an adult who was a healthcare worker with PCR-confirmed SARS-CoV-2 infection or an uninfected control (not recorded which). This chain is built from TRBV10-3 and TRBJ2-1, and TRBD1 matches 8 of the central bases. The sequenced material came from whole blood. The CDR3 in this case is CAISESTQGAGNEQFF. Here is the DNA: TGTGCCATCAGTGAGTCGACCCAGGGGGCAGGTAATGAGCAGTTCTTC.